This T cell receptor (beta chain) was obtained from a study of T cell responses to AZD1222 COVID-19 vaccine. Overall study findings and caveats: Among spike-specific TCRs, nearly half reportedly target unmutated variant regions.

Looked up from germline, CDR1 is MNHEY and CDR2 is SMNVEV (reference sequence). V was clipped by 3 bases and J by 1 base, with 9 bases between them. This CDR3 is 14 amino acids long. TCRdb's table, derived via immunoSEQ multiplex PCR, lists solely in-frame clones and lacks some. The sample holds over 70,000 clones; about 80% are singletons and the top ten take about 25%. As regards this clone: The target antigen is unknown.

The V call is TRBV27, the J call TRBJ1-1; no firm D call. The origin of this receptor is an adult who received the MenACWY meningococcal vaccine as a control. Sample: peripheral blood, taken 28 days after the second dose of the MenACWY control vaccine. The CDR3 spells CASSFAGWNTEAFF. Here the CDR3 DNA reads TGTGCCAGCAGTTTCGCCGGTTGGAACACTGAAGCTTTCTTT.